The 30 T cell receptor beta chains below were found in one sample sequenced in a study of post-analysis software for immune sequencing data. Study-level findings and limits: Five or six TRBV segments, TRBV5-6, TRBV5-1 and TRBV20-1 among them, were found more frequent in patients than controls.

No antigen has been identified for these receptors. Tagging with unique molecular identifiers was a feature of the TCR beta cDNA libraries. TCRdb processed the PCR reads anew with MiXCR; each CDR3 protein has one entry. Here the sample spans roughly 730,000 distinct CDR3 sequences, 25% to 30% being singletons. Sequencing was performed on blood. The receptors shown here come from a girl between 5 and 17 years old with multiple sclerosis.

V usage is TRBV4-3 and J usage is TRBJ2-3, with TRBD2 matching over 7 bases. Germline V CDR1 and CDR2: LGHNA, YSLEER. This CDR3 region has 14 residues. Trimming cost V 5 bases and J 7 bases; bases outside gene matches: 9. The CDR3 loop reads CASSSVSGGNTQYF. CDR3 coding DNA: TGCGCCAGCAGCAGCGTATCGGGAGGAAATACGCAGTATTTT.

This clonotype was detected a few times. The V gene is TRBV11-2, the J gene TRBJ2-5; 7 nucleotides match TRBD2. Germline-derived CDR1 and CDR2 are SGHAT and FQNNGV. This CDR3 has 15 amino acids. Losses at the gene ends were 7 bases for V and 5 bases for J; bases not matched to a gene: 13. CDR3 coding DNA: TGTGCCAGCACCAGTCAGTGGGGGGGTTCGGAGACCCAGTACTTC. Its protein product is CASTSQWGGSETQYF. Full variable domain (remainder filled in from reference TRBV11-2 and TRBJ2-5): EAGVAQSPRYKIIEKRQSVAFWCNPISGHATLYWYQQILGQGPKLLIQFQNNGVVDDSQLPKDRFSAERLKGVDSTLKIQPAKLEDSAVYLCASTSQWGGSETQYFGPGTRLLVL.

This chain connects TRBV7-9 to TRBJ2-3; TRBD1 or TRBD2 may be the D gene (6 bases each). Deletions cut 5 bases from V and 8 bases from J, with 17 bases between. Germline CDR1 and CDR2: SEHNR and FQNEAQ (reference sequence). CDR3 length: 14 amino acids. CDR3 sequence: CASSPPGAMGTQYF. CDR3 DNA: TGTGCCAGCAGCCCCCCGGGGGCAATGGGTACGCAGTATTTT.

The chain recombines TRBV20-1 with TRBJ2-7, with 9 positions matching TRBD1. This CDR3 is 14 amino acids long. Germline V gives CDR1 DFQATT, CDR2 SNEGSKA (reference sequence). V was clipped by 6 bases and J by 2 bases; unmatched bases: 8. CDR3 nucleotide sequence: TGCAGTGCCGTTAACCGGGACAGGGCCTACGAGCAGTACTTC. It specifies CSAVNRDRAYEQYF.

This clonotype has at least ten counts. This chain links TRBV4-3 with TRBJ2-3, with 8 bases lining up with TRBD2. Germline V gene data show CDR1 as LGHNA and CDR2 as YSLEER. The CDR3 has 15 amino acids. J gave up 2 bases and V 5 bases, and 6 bases lay outside the gene matches. CDR3 coding DNA: TGCGCCAGCAGCGACCTAGCGGGTAACACAGATACGCAGTATTTT. This sequence encodes CASSDLAGNTDTQYF.

This clonotype was found a few times. The V gene is TRBV18, the J gene TRBJ2-5; D is possibly TRBD1 (5 bases). The germline gives CDR1 KGHSH, CDR2 LQKENI. Trimming took 4 bases from V and 4 from J, leaving 16 bases between them. The CDR3 has 15 residues. The CDR3 loop reads CASSLRQQAGETQYF. The CDR3 region has the DNA TGTGCCAGCTCACTTCGACAGCAAGCAGGAGAGACCCAGTACTTC.

There are a few counts of this clonotype. The chain couples TRBV18 to TRBJ1-2; 9 bases match TRBD1. CDR1 and CDR2 (germline): KGHSH, LQKENI. The CDR3 totals 15 residues. V lost 2 bases, J lost 6 bases, and 7 bases stayed unmatched. The CDR3 sequence is CASSPVSGTGHGYTF. The CDR3 DNA reads TGTGCCAGCTCACCAGTGAGTGGGACAGGGCATGGCTACACCTTC.

This clonotype came up a few times. J is TRBJ2-7 and V is TRBV2, with a tentative D call TRBD1 (6 bases). The CDR3 is 16 residues long. V gave up 2 bases and J gave up 3 bases, with 17 bases separating them. The germline gives CDR1 SNHLY, CDR2 FYNNEI. The CDR3 loop is CASSEFGGEPNYEQYF. As DNA, the CDR3 is TGTGCCAGCAGTGAATTTGGGGGCGAGCCTAACTACGAGCAGTACTTC.

This clonotype was counted only a few times. The J gene is TRBJ2-1, the V gene TRBV5-1, with D perhaps being TRBD1 or TRBD2 (6 bases each). This CDR3 is built from 15 residues. V lost 4 bases and J 8 bases, leaving 19 bases between the germline ends. Germline V gene lookup returns CDR1 SGHRS and CDR2 YFSETQ. The CDR3 loop reads CASSPQGRRIDEQFF. The CDR3 bases are TGCGCCAGCAGCCCCCAGGGGAGGAGGATCGATGAGCAGTTCTTC.

This clonotype came up many times. V usage is TRBV11-2 and J usage is TRBJ2-3, with TRBD1 identical over 7 bases. CDR3 length: 17 amino acids. V lost 3 bases, J lost 1 base, and 10 bases stayed unmatched. The germline CDR1 and CDR2 sequences are SGHAT and FQNNGV. Here the CDR3 reads CASSFEGWTGGTDTQYF. The CDR3 DNA sequence: TGTGCCAGCAGCTTTGAGGGGTGGACAGGTGGCACAGATACGCAGTATTTT.

This clonotype came up many times. This sequence joins TRBV20-1 and TRBJ2-5, with a weak D call TRBD1 (5 bases). CDR1 and CDR2 (germline): DFQATT, SNEGSKA (reference sequence). The CDR3 runs 13 residues. V lost 1 base and J 3 bases, leaving 9 bases between the germline ends. For the CDR3, the DNA is TGCAGTGCTAGAGGGCTAGGGGAAGAGACCCAGTACTTC. Its protein is CSARGLGEETQYF.

This clonotype has more than one count but fewer than ten. The gene calls are TRBV29-1 and TRBJ2-7; TRBD2 matches at 12 bases. The V and J ends lost 6 bases and 4 bases, in that order; junction bases with no gene match: 7. This CDR3 is built from 14 residues. Germline V gene data show CDR1 as SQVTM and CDR2 as ANQGSEA. The CDR3 region has the DNA TGCAGCGTATGGTCGACTAGCGGGAGATACGAGCAGTACTTC. Amino acid sequence: CSVWSTSGRYEQYF.

This clonotype has just a few counts. The chain combines TRBV20-1 with TRBJ2-1; 7 positions match TRBD2. The junction had 12 bases not matched to a gene; V was cut back by 2 bases and J by 8 bases. Germline CDR1 and CDR2: DFQATT and SNEGSKA (reference sequence). This CDR3 contains 15 residues. CDR3 sequence (DNA): TGCAGTGCTAGAAGTAGCGGGCTCGGACGGCATGAGCAGTTCTTC. Amino acids: CSARSSGLGRHEQFF.

The V gene is TRBV3-1, the J gene TRBJ1-1; tentatively, D is TRBD1 (6 bases). Germline CDR1 is LGHDT and CDR2 is YNNKEL (reference sequence). Trimming removed 10 bases at V and 0 bases at J, with 15 bases between. The CDR3 runs to 14 residues. CDR3 sequence: CATRGGPMNTEAFF. CDR3 sequence (DNA): TGTGCCACTCGGGGGGGCCCCATGAACACTGAAGCTTTCTTT.

The rearrangement uses TRBV20-1 and TRBJ2-3; 7 positions agree with TRBD2. V lost 6 bases to trimming and J lost 6 bases; unmatched junction nucleotides: 15. The CDR3 consists of 15 residues. CDR1 is DFQATT and CDR2 is SNEGSKA in the germline V gene (reference sequence). In nucleotides, the CDR3 is TGCAGTGCAAGCGGGACCCTCGGCCATGAGGATACGCAGTATTTT. It is translated as CSASGTLGHEDTQYF.

The chain recombines TRBV4-2 with TRBJ2-1; 12 nucleotides match TRBD2. This CDR3 region has 19 residues. CDR1 is LGHNA and CDR2 is YNFKEQ in the germline V gene. After removal of 0 bases from V and 2 bases from J, the junction contained 8 bases not matched to a gene. The CDR3: CASSQEVLAGGWAYNEQFF. In DNA, the CDR3 is TGTGCCAGCAGCCAAGAGGTCCTAGCGGGGGGGTGGGCCTACAATGAGCAGTTCTTC.

This clonotype was detected a few times. A much larger clone differs by one base, so this may be a read error. The V gene is TRBV10-3, the J gene TRBJ2-7, with 7 bases lining up with TRBD2. Looked up from germline, CDR1 is ENHRY and CDR2 is SYGVKD. The CDR3 runs to 15 residues. The CDR3 DNA sequence: TGTGCCATCGCGGAGGGGTCTAGCGGCCGGGACGAGCGGTACTTC. Translated, it gives CAIAEGSSGRDERYF.

The genes are TRBV7-2 and TRBJ2-7; weak D call: TRBD2 (6 bases). This CDR3 is 15 amino acids long. CDR1 SGHTA and CDR2 FQGNSA come from the germline V gene. V was clipped by 5 bases and J by 0 bases, with 14 bases between them. Here the CDR3 DNA reads TGTGCCAGCAGCCCGGGGCTAGCGCTCTCCTACGAGCAGTACTTC. Translation gives CASSPGLALSYEQYF. Using reference TRBV7-2 and TRBJ2-7 for the parts outside the CDR3, the full variable domain is GAGVSQSPSNKVTEKGKDVELRCDPISGHTALYWYRQSLGQGLEFLIYFQGNSAPDKSGLPSDRFSAERTGGSVSTLTIQRTQQEDSAVYLCASSPGLALSYEQYFGPGTRLTVT.

This clonotype was seen only a few times. The V and J genes are TRBV6-5 and TRBJ2-5; 9 nucleotides match TRBD1. Trimming cost V 0 bases and J 1 base; bases outside gene matches: 3. The germline gives CDR1 MNHEY, CDR2 SVGAGI. The CDR3 loop spans 16 amino acids. The CDR3 DNA sequence: TGTGCCAGCAGTTACTCGACAGGGGGAATCCAAGAGACCCAGTACTTC. It translates to CASSYSTGGIQETQYF.

This clonotype came up a few times. The chain is built from TRBV9 and TRBJ2-1, with 7 bases identical to TRBD2. The CDR3 sequence is 17 residues long. After removal of 3 bases from V and 0 bases from J, the junction contained 9 bases not matched to a gene. Germline V gives CDR1 SGDLS, CDR2 YYNGEE. CDR3 nucleotide sequence: TGTGCCAGCAGCGCCGACGGGGGGATTGGCTCCTACAATGAGCAGTTCTTC. It yields the protein CASSADGGIGSYNEQFF. Variable domain in full (rest from reference TRBV9 and TRBJ2-1): DSGVTQTPKHLITATGQRVTLRCSPRSGDLSVYWYQQSLDQGLQFLIQYYNGEERAKGNILERFSAQQFPDLHSELNLSSLELGDSALYFCASSADGGIGSYNEQFFGPGTRLTVL.

The J gene is TRBJ1-1, the V gene TRBV12-3 or TRBV12-4, with 7 bases that match TRBD1. J was trimmed by 4 bases and V by 1 base; bases with no gene match: 3. The CDR3 totals 14 residues. In DNA form, the CDR3 reads TGTGCCAGCAGTTTAGGTCCAGGGGGCACTGAAGCTTTCTTT. This encodes CASSLGPGGTEAFF.

This clonotype was seen a few times. The gene calls are TRBV7-8 and TRBJ2-1; 15 bases fit TRBD2. V was clipped by 5 bases and J by 8 bases; unmatched bases: 7. The CDR3 extends over 16 amino acids. Germline V lookup: CDR1 SGHVS, CDR2 FQNEAQ. CDR3 protein: CASSPWTSGRVYEQFF. CDR3 coding DNA: TGTGCCAGCAGCCCGTGGACTAGCGGGAGGGTTTATGAGCAGTTCTTC. Combining the CDR3 with reference TRBV7-8 and TRBJ2-1 gives the whole variable domain GAGVSQSPRYKVAKRGQDVALRCDPISGHVSLFWYQQALGQGPEFLTYFQNEAQLDKSGLPSDRFFAERPEGSVSTLKIQRTQQEDSAVYLCASSPWTSGRVYEQFFGPGTRLTVL.

V gene TRBV20-1 combines with J gene TRBJ1-2; D gene ambiguous. V shed 3 bases and J shed 0 bases, with 11 bases lying between them. CDR1 and CDR2 (germline): DFQATT, SNEGSKA (reference sequence). The CDR3 contains 14 residues. CDR3 residues: CSASAGESNYGYTF. The CDR3 DNA follows: TGCAGTGCTAGTGCCGGGGAATCTAACTATGGCTACACCTTC.

In its sample, this clonotype was seen a few times. V usage is TRBV2 and J usage is TRBJ2-1; no reliable D call. V shed 5 bases and J shed 0 bases, with 11 bases lying between them. The CDR3 length is 15 residues. Looked up from germline, CDR1 is SNHLY and CDR2 is FYNNEI. CDR3 DNA: TGTGCCAGCAGTTCTCGCTCGGACTCCTACAATGAGCAGTTCTTC. This sequence encodes CASSSRSDSYNEQFF.

This chain links TRBV6-1 with TRBJ2-1, with 12 bases identical to TRBD2. V lost 0 bases and J lost 6; bases outside the gene matches: 12. Germline CDR1 MNHNS, CDR2 SASEGT. The CDR3 is 19 residues long. CDR3 protein: CASSEAWLAGGPFLNEQFF. The CDR3 DNA reads TGTGCCAGCAGTGAAGCGTGGCTAGCGGGGGGGCCATTTCTCAATGAGCAGTTCTTC.

This clonotype has a handful of counts. This chain uses TRBV4-1 with TRBJ1-1, with D unresolved. Germline V lookup: CDR1 MGHRA, CDR2 YSYEKL. The V end lost 4 bases, the J end lost 1 base, and 22 bases lay between the germline ends. This CDR3 region has 18 residues. The CDR3 protein is CASSLGALAAMANTEAFF. CDR3 DNA: TGCGCCAGCAGCCTCGGCGCGTTGGCAGCAATGGCGAACACTGAAGCTTTCTTT.

On this clonotype itself: This may stem from a read error, because a much larger clone lies one nucleotide away. The J gene is TRBJ2-1, the V gene TRBV5-1; possible D gene TRBD2, 6 bases. CDR1 and CDR2 from the germline V gene are SGHRS and YFSETQ. The CDR3 contains 15 residues. The CDR3 here is CASSRLENTYNVQFF. CDR3 coding DNA: TGCGCCAGCAGCCGACTAGAAAATACCTACAATGTGCAGTTCTTC.

This clonotype was picked up a small number of times. This chain joins TRBV25-1 and TRBJ1-1, with no clear D. Trimming stripped 3 bases from V and 1 base from J, with 9 bases between. The CDR3 spans 14 residues. Per germline, CDR1 MGHDK and CDR2 SYGVNS. In DNA, the CDR3 is TGTGCCAGCAGTGATGTGGGTCCGAACACTGAAGCTTTCTTT. This sequence encodes CASSDVGPNTEAFF. Full variable domain (rest looked up from reference TRBV25-1 and TRBJ1-1): EADIYQTPRYLVIGTGKKITLECSQTMGHDKMYWYQQDPGMELHLIHYSYGVNSTEKGDLSSESTVSRIRTEHFPLTLESARPSHTSQYLCASSDVGPNTEAFFGQGTRLTVV.

Comment on this clonotype: The junction and the germline gene differ at one end; a read error may be behind it. V gene TRBV18 combines with J gene TRBJ1-2, with D tentatively TRBD1 (5 bases). Germline assignment: CDR1 KGHSH and CDR2 LQKENI. The CDR3 contains 13 residues. This CDR3 reads CASLPSGLVGYTF. Written as DNA, the CDR3 is TGTGCCAGCTTACCATCAGGGTTGGTCGGCTACACCTTC. The whole variable domain, filled in from reference TRBV18 and TRBJ1-2, reads NAGVMQNPRHLVRRRGQEARLRCSPMKGHSHVYWYRQLPEEGLKFMVYLQKENIIDESGMPKERFSAEFPKEGPSILRIQQVVRGDSAAYFCASLPSGLVGYTFGSGTRLTVV.

The chain couples TRBV3-1 to TRBJ1-2; D is unresolved. This CDR3 contains 14 residues. V gave up 4 bases and J gave up 5 bases, with 14 bases separating them. Germline loops: CDR1 LGHDT, CDR2 YNNKEL (reference sequence). CDR3 region: CASSPGLRTYGYTF. CDR3 bases: TGTGCCAGCAGCCCGGGTCTTAGGACGTATGGCTACACCTTC.